This is a list of T cell receptor beta chains from one sample in a study of T cell changes during pregnancy in multiple sclerosis. Generated by immunoSEQ multiplex PCR, the TCRdb table keeps only in-frame clones and is missing some. The data contain approximately 98,000 clones, approximately 90% of them singletons. Source: peripheral blood, taken after pregnancy. These receptor sequences come from a female donor in good health, enrolled as a control in a pregnancy study. CDR3s include the opening cysteine and the closing phenylalanine or tryptophan. Each record gives: V gene, D gene, CDR3 length, J gene, CDR3 protein, CDR3 DNA. A D gene is named only where the DNA matches it firmly.

>TRBV27|TRBD1|14|TRBJ1-4
CASSGTADNEKLFF
TGTGCCAGCAGTGGGACAGCCGATAATGAAAAACTGTTTTTT
>TRBV6-1|-|18|TRBJ1-4
CASSGRRGLGSSNEKLFF
TGTGCCAGCAGTGGCCGGCGGGGGCTCGGCTCGTCTAATGAAAAACTGTTTTTT
>TRBV6-1|TRBD1|15|TRBJ1-2
CASRRDRPRLTGYTF
TGTGCCAGCAGAAGGGACAGGCCTCGGTTAACGGGCTACACCTTC
>TRBV5-8|-|15|TRBJ2-1
CASSPEVLPMNEQFF
TGTGCCAGCAGCCCGGAGGTACTTCCAATGAATGAGCAGTTCTTC
>TRBV19|TRBD1|16|TRBJ2-2
CASSVGTALNTGELFF
TGTGCCAGTAGCGTGGGGACAGCCTTGAACACCGGGGAGCTGTTTTTT
>TRBV19|-|12|TRBJ2-7
CASSIPTGEQYF
TGTGCCAGTAGTATACCGACCGGGGAGCAGTACTTC
>TRBV7-6|-|17|TRBJ1-1
CASNPVPGGQVNTEAFF
TGTGCCAGCAACCCAGTCCCGGGGGGCCAGGTGAACACTGAAGCTTTCTTT
>TRBV11-2|-|15|TRBJ2-1
CASSTRGQPGSEQFF
TGTGCCAGCAGCACCCGGGGACAGCCCGGGAGTGAGCAGTTCTTC
>TRBV14|-|11|TRBJ2-4
CASSQGRIQYF
TGTGCCAGCAGCCAAGGCCGGATTCAGTACTTC
>TRBV4-1|-|16|TRBJ1-3
CASSTYSGLFGNTIYF
TGCGCCAGCAGCACTTACTCGGGGTTATTCGGAAACACCATATATTTT
>TRBV2|TRBD2|13|TRBJ2-1
CASSAGTSIEQFF
TGTGCCAGCAGTGCCGGGACTAGCATTGAGCAGTTCTTC
>TRBV14|TRBD1|16|TRBJ2-5
CASSPKYRDRRETQYF
TGTGCCAGCAGCCCAAAGTACAGGGACAGGAGAGAGACCCAGTACTTC
>TRBV5-1|TRBD2|15|TRBJ2-2
CASSQLAGDTGELFF
TGCGCCAGCAGTCAGCTAGCGGGGGACACCGGGGAGCTGTTTTTT
>TRBV6-1|TRBD2|17|TRBJ2-5
CASSGSGGAWRQETQYF
TGTGCCAGCAGTGGTAGCGGGGGGGCCTGGCGCCAAGAGACCCAGTACTTC